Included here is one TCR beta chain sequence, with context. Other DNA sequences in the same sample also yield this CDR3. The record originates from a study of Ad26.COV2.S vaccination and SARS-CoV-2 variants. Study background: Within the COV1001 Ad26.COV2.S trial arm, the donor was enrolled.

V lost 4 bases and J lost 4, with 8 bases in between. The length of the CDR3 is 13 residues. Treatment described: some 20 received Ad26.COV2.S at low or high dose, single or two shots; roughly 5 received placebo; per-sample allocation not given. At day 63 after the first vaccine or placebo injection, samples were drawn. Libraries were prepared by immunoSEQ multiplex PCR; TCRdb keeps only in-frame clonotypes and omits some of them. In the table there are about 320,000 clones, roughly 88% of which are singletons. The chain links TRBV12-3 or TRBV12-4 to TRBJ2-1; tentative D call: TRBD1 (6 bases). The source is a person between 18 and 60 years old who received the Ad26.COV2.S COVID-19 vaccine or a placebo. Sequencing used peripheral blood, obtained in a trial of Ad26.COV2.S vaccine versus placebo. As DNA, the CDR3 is TGTGCCAGCAGTTCCCAGGGGTACAATGAGCAGTTCTTC. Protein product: CASSSQGYNEQFF.